These 8 T cell receptor beta chains were all obtained from the same sample, sequenced in a study of shared clonotypes between healthy human individuals. Assay: immunoSEQ multiplex PCR; the TCRdb copy retains only in-frame clones and omits some. The sample has about 2 million clones; roughly 96% are singletons. The specimen sequenced was naive CD4+ T cells sorted from blood. The subset was: CD45RA+ positively selected. Every receptor here comes from a man aged 18 to 30 in good health.

The rearrangement joins TRBV5-1 to TRBJ2-5, with 10 bases matching TRBD2. Germline loops: CDR1 SGHRS, CDR2 YFSETQ. This CDR3 is built from 14 residues. V was pared by 9 bases and J by 3 bases, with 8 bases of the junction left unmatched. The CDR3 coding sequence is TGCGCCACCAGTAGGACTAGCGGAAAAGAGACCCAGTACTTC. Amino acid sequence: CATSRTSGKETQYF.

This chain's CDR3 is CASNQGGQRRYGYTF. The CDR3 DNA follows: TGTGCCAGCAATCAGGGGGGGCAGAGACGCTATGGCTACACCTTC. The rearrangement uses TRBV28 and TRBJ1-2; 7 bases agree with TRBD1. Germline trimming cut 7 bases from V and 4 bases from J; bases unmatched to any gene: 12. Per the germline V gene, CDR1 is MDHEN and CDR2 is SYDVKM. The CDR3 is made up of 15 amino acids.

The sample holds one count of this clone. V and J are TRBV14 and TRBJ2-5, with 8 bases lining up with TRBD2. Germline V gene data show CDR1 as SGHDN and CDR2 as FVKESK. CDR3 length equals 15 residues. Losses at the gene ends were 3 bases for V and 5 bases for J; bases not matched to a gene: 8. Here the CDR3 reads CASSQGTRRQETQYF. The CDR3 DNA reads TGTGCCAGCAGCCAGGGGACTAGACGACAGGAGACCCAGTACTTC. The full variable domain, with the rest looked up from reference TRBV14 and TRBJ2-5, is EAGVTQFPSHSVIEKGQTVTLRCDPISGHDNLYWYRRVMGKEIKFLLHFVKESKQDESGMPNNRFLAERTGGTYSTLKVQPAELEDSGVYFCASSQGTRRQETQYFGPGTRLLVL.

The chain uses TRBV7-9 and TRBJ2-3, with 7 bases identical to TRBD2. CDR1 SEHNR and CDR2 FQNEAQ come from the germline V gene (reference sequence). J gave up 3 bases and V 4 bases, and 4 bases lay outside the gene matches. This CDR3 is built from 14 residues. CDR3 amino acids: CASSSLAATDTQYF. In DNA form, the CDR3 reads TGTGCCAGCAGCTCCCTAGCGGCTACAGATACGCAGTATTTT.

V is TRBV30 and J is TRBJ2-7; TRBD1 matches at 7 bases. The junction had 6 bases not matched to a gene; V was cut back by 5 bases and J by 2 bases. This CDR3 is 13 amino acids long. Germline lookup yields CDR1 GTSNPN and CDR2 SVGIG (reference sequence). As DNA, the CDR3 is TGTGCCTGGGCACACACAGGGGCCTACGAGCAGTACTTC. This encodes CAWAHTGAYEQYF.

The V call is TRBV30, the J call TRBJ2-6; TRBD2 is a possible D gene (5 bases). The CDR3 contains 16 residues. The germline gives CDR1 GTSNPN, CDR2 SVGIG (reference sequence). Trimming removed 8 bases from V and 0 bases from J, with 17 bases in between. The CDR3 nucleotides read TGTGCCCATAGGGTTGGCGGGCGCTCTGGGGCCAACGTCCTGACTTTC. Its protein product is CAHRVGGRSGANVLTF. The entire variable domain, with the rest obtained from reference TRBV30 and TRBJ2-6, is as follows: SQTIHQWPATLVQPVGSPLSLECTVEGTSNPNLYWYRQAAGRGLQLLFYSVGIGQISSEVPQNLSASRPQDRQFILSSKKLLLSDSGFYLCAHRVGGRSGANVLTFGAGSRLTVL.

This clone has only one observation. The V gene is TRBV4-3, the J gene TRBJ1-1; D gene ambiguous. CDR1 and CDR2 from the germline V gene are LGHNA and YSLEER. V lost 4 bases and J 4 bases, leaving 10 bases between the germline ends. This CDR3 region has 13 residues. The CDR3 DNA is TGCGCCAGCAGCCCGGAGGGTGTCACTGAAGCTTTCTTT. Translated: CASSPEGVTEAFF.

The V call is TRBV10-3, the J call TRBJ1-1; no firm D call. Trimming took 5 bases from V and 2 from J, leaving 12 bases between them. Per the germline V gene, CDR1 is ENHRY and CDR2 is SYGVKD. The CDR3 spans 14 residues. The CDR3 DNA reads TGTGCCATCAGTAGCGTTACGGGTAACACTGAAGCTTTCTTT. Translating gives CAISSVTGNTEAFF.